These 31 T cell receptor beta chains originate from one sample sequenced in a study of vaccination effects on CD4 cells after COVID-19. Their antigens remain unidentified. The data were produced by immunoSEQ multiplex PCR, yet TCRdb's version contains in-frame clones alone and is incomplete. Of about 27,000 clones listed, about 84% are singletons. Antigen-specific CD4+ T cell clonotypes were called by their expansion after viral peptide-pool culture in ViraFEST. After more than 8 days in culture, the CD4+ T cells were isolated. A PCR test confirmed that the person had SARS-CoV-2 infection between March and December 2020. The source material was CD4+ T cells from PBMCs cultured with HCoV-NL63 spike peptides, sampled before COVID-19 vaccination. The receptor set was obtained from a human donor who had a prior SARS-CoV-2 infection.

The chain combines TRBV15 with TRBJ2-6; 9 nucleotides line up with TRBD2. V was clipped by 0 bases and J by 3 bases; unmatched bases: 0. Germline V CDR1 and CDR2: LNHNV, YYDKDF (reference sequence). This CDR3 spans 16 amino acids. CDR3 sequence reads: CATSRDSGSGANVLTF. In DNA, the CDR3 is TGTGCCACCAGCAGAGATAGCGGGAGTGGGGCCAACGTCCTGACTTTC.

J is TRBJ1-2 and V is TRBV7-2; a weak D match, TRBD1 (6 bases). CDR3 length: 13 amino acids. Germline lookup yields CDR1 SGHTA and CDR2 FQGNSA. V was trimmed by 3 bases and J by 8 bases, leaving 13 bases between them. CDR3 protein: CASSFRDKEGYTF. The CDR3 nucleotides are TGTGCCAGCAGCTTCCGGGACAAGGAGGGCTACACCTTC.

The chain joins TRBV6-4 to TRBJ2-3; tentatively, D is TRBD1 (5 bases). The CDR3 is made up of 13 amino acids. The V gene's germline CDR1 is MRHNA and CDR2 SNTAGT. The V and J ends lost 8 bases and 7 bases respectively, with 16 bases between them. CDR3 sequence reads: CASQDTFTYTQYF. The DNA of the CDR3 is TGTGCCAGCCAGGACACGTTCACTTATACGCAGTATTTT.

The chain links TRBV11-1 to TRBJ2-3, with TRBD2 identical over 12 bases. Trimming removed 5 bases from V and 7 bases from J; junction bases left unmatched: 10. The CDR3 is 16 amino acids. CDR1 and CDR2 (germline): SGHAT, FQDESV (reference sequence). Written as DNA, the CDR3 is TGTGCCAGCAGCACACGACTAGCGGGGGTTCTGAATACGCAGTATTTT. Protein product: CASSTRLAGVLNTQYF.

This clone was observed a few times. This chain joins TRBV7-3 and TRBJ1-1; TRBD1 might be the D (5 bases). The CDR3 covers 13 residues. Looked up from germline, CDR1 is SGHTA and CDR2 is FQGTGA. V was pared by 4 bases and J by 1 base, with 7 bases between. The CDR3 is CASSSQGNTEAFF. In DNA form, the CDR3 reads TGTGCCAGCAGCTCTCAGGGGAACACTGAAGCTTTCTTT.

The V gene is TRBV30, the J gene TRBJ2-2; no clear D. Trimming took 3 bases from V and 6 from J, leaving 14 bases between them. CDR3 size: 14 residues. Germline assignment: CDR1 GTSNPN and CDR2 SVGIG (reference sequence). The CDR3 loop reads CAWSADRPAGELFF. In DNA form, the CDR3 reads TGTGCCTGGAGCGCAGACCGGCCTGCCGGGGAGCTGTTTTTT. The entire variable domain, with the rest obtained from reference TRBV30 and TRBJ2-2, is as follows: SQTIHQWPATLVQPVGSPLSLECTVEGTSNPNLYWYRQAAGRGLQLLFYSVGIGQISSEVPQNLSASRPQDRQFILSSKKLLLSDSGFYLCAWSADRPAGELFFGEGSRLTVL.

This rearrangement joins TRBV5-1 to TRBJ2-7; 8 bases match TRBD2. Trimming at V came to 4 bases and at J to 2 bases, leaving 11 bases not matched to a gene. Germline lookup yields CDR1 SGHRS and CDR2 YFSETQ. The CDR3 has 16 residues. The CDR3 bases are TGCGCCAGCAGCGCCGGGGGGGGCAGGCCGGCCTACGAGCAGTACTTC. Its translation: CASSAGGGRPAYEQYF.

V gene TRBV27 combines with J gene TRBJ2-1; tentative D call: TRBD1 (6 bases). Germline V lookup: CDR1 MNHEY, CDR2 SMNVEV (reference sequence). V was pared by 5 bases and J by 9 bases, with 14 bases between. The CDR3 totals 13 residues. The CDR3 loop reads CASSIKQGSEQFF. The CDR3 bases are TGTGCCAGCAGTATCAAACAGGGTTCTGAGCAGTTCTTC.

This chain uses TRBV5-5 with TRBJ1-5, with TRBD1 matching over 8 bases. The CDR3 loop spans 14 amino acids. Per the germline V gene, CDR1 is SGHKS and CDR2 is YYEKEE (reference sequence). V lost 5 bases to trimming and J lost 4 bases; unmatched junction nucleotides: 5. The CDR3 sequence: CASSRTGQNQPQHF. CDR3 nucleotides: TGTGCCAGCAGTCGGACAGGGCAAAATCAGCCCCAGCATTTT.

This clone has more than one count but fewer than ten. The chain links TRBV11-2 to TRBJ1-1; no clear D gene. Germline V lookup: CDR1 SGHAT, CDR2 FQNNGV. This CDR3 has 13 residues. V lost 3 bases and J lost 0, with 5 bases in between. The CDR3 loop is CASSFDMNTEAFF. The CDR3 nucleotides are TGTGCCAGCAGCTTTGACATGAACACTGAAGCTTTCTTT.

V and J are TRBV5-1 and TRBJ2-1; TRBD2 might be the D (5 bases). The CDR3 is 13 amino acids. Between the trimmed V and J ends, which lost 0 bases and 10 bases, there was a span of 11 bases. Looked up from germline, CDR1 is SGHRS and CDR2 is YFSETQ. CDR3 sequence: CASSLVAPGEQFF. CDR3 DNA sequence: TGCGCCAGCAGCTTGGTCGCGCCGGGGGAGCAGTTCTTC.

The rearrangement links TRBV4-1 to TRBJ2-7; D remains unclear. The CDR3 totals 13 residues. The V gene's germline CDR1 is MGHRA and CDR2 YSYEKL. Deletions cut 1 base from V and 10 bases from J, with 14 bases between. Here the CDR3 DNA reads TGCGCCAGCAGCCAAGTCGTTAGGGAAAGACAGTACTTC. Translating it yields CASSQVVRERQYF.

This clone was seen only once. V and J are TRBV7-8 and TRBJ1-4; 7 positions match TRBD1. This CDR3 spans 14 amino acids. V trimming: 5 bases; J trimming: 6 bases; junction bases outside the gene matches: 6. Germline CDR1 SGHVS, CDR2 FQNEAQ. CDR3 in DNA: TGTGCCAGCAGCCGGGACAGCTTCTATGAAAAACTGTTTTTT. Translating it yields CASSRDSFYEKLFF. Full variable domain (outside the CDR3, taken from reference TRBV7-8 and TRBJ1-4): GAGVSQSPRYKVAKRGQDVALRCDPISGHVSLFWYQQALGQGPEFLTYFQNEAQLDKSGLPSDRFFAERPEGSVSTLKIQRTQQEDSAVYLCASSRDSFYEKLFFGSGTQLSVL.

This chain joins TRBV2 and TRBJ2-7; D possibly corresponds to TRBD1 (5 bases). The CDR3 loop spans 13 amino acids. The V gene's germline CDR1 is SNHLY and CDR2 FYNNEI. V dropped 9 bases and J dropped 5 bases, with 17 bases sitting between them. The CDR3 spells CARTDSRSNEQYF. The CDR3, as DNA: TGTGCCAGGACAGACAGCCGATCGAACGAGCAGTACTTC.

This chain joins TRBV6-8 and TRBJ1-4; 8 bases are a match to TRBD1. The trim removed 1 base at V and 4 bases at J, leaving 8 bases unmatched. The CDR3 contains 17 residues. Germline V gene data show CDR1 as MNHGY and CDR2 as SAAAGT. In nucleotides, the CDR3 is TGTGCCAGCAGTTACTACAGGGGGTACCTTTTTAATGAAAAACTGTTTTTT. It codes for CASSYYRGYLFNEKLFF.

This clone has only a few counts. V usage is TRBV19 and J usage is TRBJ2-2; 9 bases agree with TRBD2. CDR1 is LNHDA and CDR2 is SQIVND in the germline V gene (reference sequence). Germline trimming cut 3 bases from V and 7 bases from J; bases unmatched to any gene: 9. The CDR3 has 16 residues. The CDR3 sequence: CASSMVAGGTGGELFF. DNA of the CDR3: TGTGCCAGTAGTATGGTTGCGGGAGGGACGGGCGGGGAGCTGTTTTTT.

V is TRBV12-3 or TRBV12-4 and J is TRBJ2-7; D gene unclear. The CDR3 consists of 12 residues. V lost 3 bases to trimming and J lost 6 bases, with 9 bases between them. CDR3 loop: CASSFAVGEQYF. The CDR3 DNA sequence: TGTGCCAGCAGTTTTGCCGTTGGCGAGCAGTACTTC.

This clone was detected only a few times. This chain links TRBV15 with TRBJ1-5; 10 nucleotides align to TRBD1. Germline V gives CDR1 LNHNV, CDR2 YYDKDF (reference sequence). This CDR3 is built from 16 residues. Trimming cost V 3 bases and J 1 base; bases outside gene matches: 3. The CDR3 bases are TGTGCCACCAGCAGGTTGACAGGGGGCAGCAATCAGCCCCAGCATTTT. It is translated as CATSRLTGGSNQPQHF.

The gene calls are TRBV6-2 or TRBV6-3 and TRBJ1-3; D is ambiguous. CDR1 and CDR2 from the germline V gene are MNHEY and SVGEGT. The V and J ends lost 4 bases and 2 bases respectively, with 6 bases between them. The CDR3 consists of 13 residues. DNA for the CDR3: TGTGCCAGCAGTTCCCTACCTGGAAACACCATATATTTT. Protein sequence: CASSSLPGNTIYF.

This clone was observed once. This chain links TRBV18 with TRBJ2-1; 7 bases align to TRBD1. V shed 2 bases, J shed 0 bases, and the junction held 4 bases outside the gene matches. The germline V gene encodes CDR1 KGHSH and CDR2 LQKENI. The CDR3 spans 16 residues. In nucleotides, the CDR3 is TGTGCCAGCTCACCAGGGACAGCGAGCTCCTACAATGAGCAGTTCTTC. Protein sequence: CASSPGTASSYNEQFF.

This clone occurred once. The gene calls are TRBV7-2 and TRBJ2-1; maybe TRBD1 (6 bases). The CDR3 is 15 amino acids. Trimming took 5 bases from V and 5 from J, leaving 16 bases between them. The germline V gene has CDR1 SGHTA and CDR2 FQGNSA. Here the CDR3 DNA reads TGTGCCAGCAGCCGTACCTCGGACAGAAACAATGAGCAGTTCTTC. It yields the protein CASSRTSDRNNEQFF.

The V call is TRBV6-5, the J call TRBJ2-7, with 9 bases aligning to TRBD1. The CDR3 extends over 13 amino acids. Germline values: CDR1 MNHEY, CDR2 SVGAGI. J was trimmed by 2 bases and V by 8 bases; bases with no gene match: 4. CDR3 protein: CASQGQGPYEQYF. CDR3 sequence (DNA): TGTGCCAGCCAGGGACAGGGCCCCTACGAGCAGTACTTC.

This chain uses TRBV6-5 with TRBJ1-2; 10 nucleotides align to TRBD1. J was trimmed by 4 bases and V by 5 bases; bases with no gene match: 4. CDR3 length: 14 amino acids. CDR1 is MNHEY, CDR2 SVGAGI, per germline. This CDR3 reads CASSPRTGGYGYTF. CDR3 DNA sequence: TGTGCCAGCAGTCCTAGGACAGGGGGCTATGGCTACACCTTC.

This sequence joins TRBV7-2 and TRBJ2-5, with D uncertain. CDR1 SGHTA and CDR2 FQGNSA come from the germline V gene. V lost 4 bases, J lost 0 bases, and 3 bases lay in between. The CDR3 sequence is 12 residues long. CDR3 sequence (DNA): TGTGCCAGCAGCTCGTACCAAGAGACCCAGTACTTC. Amino acids: CASSSYQETQYF.

The V call is TRBV10-3, the J call TRBJ1-1, with D perhaps TRBD1 (6 bases). V dropped 9 bases and J dropped 3 bases, with 14 bases sitting between them. CDR3 length: 13 amino acids. CDR1 ENHRY and CDR2 SYGVKD come from the germline V gene. The CDR3 DNA is TGTGCCATGAATAGGGGGTATGACACTGAAGCTTTCTTT. This sequence encodes CAMNRGYDTEAFF.

This chain links TRBV18 with TRBJ2-7, with D possibly matching TRBD1 (6 bases). The CDR3 spans 14 residues. V shed 5 bases and J shed 7 bases, with 18 bases lying between them. CDR1 is KGHSH, CDR2 LQKENI, per germline. The chain's CDR3 is CASSATGSDTEQYF. The CDR3 bases are TGTGCCAGCTCAGCAACAGGGTCGGATACTGAGCAGTACTTC.

The chain couples TRBV4-2 to TRBJ2-7, with D unclear. Looked up from germline, CDR1 is LGHNA and CDR2 is YNFKEQ. V was cut by 0 bases and J by 0 bases, with 6 bases left in between. The CDR3 is 14 amino acids. The CDR3 spells CASSQDINSYEQYF. The CDR3 DNA follows: TGTGCCAGCAGCCAAGATATTAACTCCTACGAGCAGTACTTC.

The rearrangement joins TRBV18 to TRBJ1-4; the match to TRBD1 covers 8 bases. V lost 4 bases and J lost 5; bases outside the gene matches: 6. CDR1 KGHSH and CDR2 LQKENI come from the germline V gene. This CDR3 is 15 amino acids long. The CDR3 protein is CASSQGQGDNEKLFF. CDR3 nucleotide sequence: TGTGCCAGCTCACAAGGACAGGGTGACAATGAAAAACTGTTTTTT.

The chain couples TRBV29-1 to TRBJ2-5; tentative D call: TRBD2 (6 bases). This CDR3 has 12 amino acids. With 4 bases removed from V and 5 bases from J, the gap between germline ends came to 11 bases. From germline, CDR1 is SQVTM and CDR2 ANQGSEA. CDR3 coding DNA: TGCAGCGTTGTGGGAGGTGGGGAGACCCAGTACTTC. As protein: CSVVGGGETQYF. The full variable domain, rest sourced from reference TRBV29-1 and TRBJ2-5, is SAVISQKPSRDICQRGTSLTIQCQVDSQVTMMFWYRQQPGQSLTLIATANQGSEATYESGFVIDKFPISRPNLTFSTLTVSNMSPEDSSIYLCSVVGGGETQYFGPGTRLLVL.

This rearrangement joins TRBV2 to TRBJ2-1, with D maybe TRBD1 (5 bases). Germline V gives CDR1 SNHLY, CDR2 FYNNEI. V dropped 4 bases and J dropped 5 bases, with 9 bases sitting between them. CDR3 length equals 13 residues. CDR3 sequence reads: CASSVQVNNEQFF. CDR3 nucleotide sequence: TGTGCCAGCAGTGTACAGGTGAACAATGAGCAGTTCTTC. Based on the CDR3 plus reference TRBV2 and TRBJ2-1, the full variable domain is EPEVTQTPSHQVTQMGQEVILRCVPISNHLYFYWYRQILGQKVEFLVSFYNNEISEKSEIFDDQFSVERPDGSNFTLKIRSTKLEDSAMYFCASSVQVNNEQFFGPGTRLTVL.

The chain has TRBV9 and TRBJ1-2; possibly TRBD1 for D (5 bases). Looked up from germline, CDR1 is SGDLS and CDR2 is YYNGEE. Trimming pared 4 bases from V and 6 bases from J, leaving 13 bases between. This CDR3 contains 13 residues. CDR3 region: CASSSQVGHGYTF. For the CDR3, the DNA is TGTGCCAGCAGCAGCCAGGTGGGGCATGGCTACACCTTC.